A single sample is the source of the 12 T cell receptor beta chains below, sequenced in a study of T cell responses to AZD1222 COVID-19 vaccine. Sequencing was performed with immunoSEQ multiplex PCR; in TCRdb, only in-frame clones are kept and a portion is missing. Of 150,000 or so clones in the sample, 75% to 90% were seen once. Sample: peripheral blood, taken on day 0 of AZD1222 vaccination. All receptors derive from an adult in good health.

This clone was seen once. The J gene is TRBJ2-3, the V gene TRBV10-1; D is uncertain. Germline loops: CDR1 WNHNN, CDR2 SYGVQD (reference sequence). V was clipped by 5 bases and J by 2 bases, with 8 bases between them. This CDR3 spans 13 amino acids. For the CDR3, the DNA is TGCGCCAGCAGTAGGCAGACCACAGATACGCAGTATTTT. Its protein product is CASSRQTTDTQYF.

V and J are TRBV3-1 (or the pseudogene TRBV3-2) and TRBJ2-5; TRBD1 might be the D (5 bases). Per the germline V gene, CDR1 is LGHDT and CDR2 is YNNKEL (reference sequence). V shed 4 bases and J shed 4 bases, with 16 bases lying between them. The CDR3 sequence is 15 residues long. CDR3 nucleotide sequence: TGTGCCAGCAGCCCCGCCTTGTCAGGGTCAGAGACCCAGTACTTC. Protein: CASSPALSGSETQYF.

In this sample, this clone turned up a few times. The rearrangement links TRBV6-1 to TRBJ1-2, with D unclear. This CDR3 region has 15 residues. CDR1 is MNHNS and CDR2 is SASEGT in the germline V gene. V lost 2 bases and J lost 2, with 12 bases in between. CDR3 nucleotides: TGTGCCAGCAGTGAACTTAGGTATTCAAACTATGGCTACACCTTC. Protein sequence: CASSELRYSNYGYTF.

This clone turned up a few times. The rearrangement joins TRBV7-9 to TRBJ2-3; D is perhaps TRBD2 (6 bases). V lost 5 bases to trimming and J lost 0 bases, with 15 bases between them. This CDR3 is built from 16 residues. The germline gives CDR1 SEHNR, CDR2 FQNEAQ (reference sequence). The CDR3 is CASSPLLGGSTDTQYF. CDR3 nucleotide sequence: TGTGCCAGCAGCCCGCTGTTGGGGGGTAGCACAGATACGCAGTATTTT.

The rearrangement links TRBV9 to TRBJ2-7; D ambiguous. V lost 2 bases, J lost 2 bases, and 11 bases lay in between. CDR1 and CDR2 (germline): SGDLS, YYNGEE. This CDR3 has 14 amino acids. The CDR3 protein is CASSVSGGPYEQYF. CDR3 coding DNA: TGTGCCAGCAGCGTTTCGGGCGGCCCCTACGAGCAGTACTTC.

The chain recombines TRBV7-9 with TRBJ1-2; D is unclear. Deletions cut 5 bases from V and 5 bases from J, with 12 bases between. The CDR3 extends over 13 amino acids. Germline V gives CDR1 SEHNR, CDR2 FQNEAQ (reference sequence). This CDR3 is CASSREDAYGYTF. The CDR3, as DNA: TGTGCCAGCAGCCGCGAGGACGCGTATGGCTACACCTTC.

This clone was counted once. This chain uses TRBV6-5 with TRBJ2-7; D gene ambiguous. CDR1 and CDR2 from the germline V gene are MNHEY and SVGAGI. The CDR3 is 13 residues long. V lost 2 bases and J lost 7, with 12 bases in between. This chain's CDR3 is CASSYNSLGEQYF. The CDR3 nucleotides read TGTGCCAGCAGTTACAACAGCCTGGGGGAGCAGTACTTC.

The V and J genes are TRBV7-9 and TRBJ1-1; unclear D gene. V gave up 5 bases and J gave up 8 bases, with 21 bases separating them. The V gene's germline CDR1 is SEHNR and CDR2 FQNEAQ (reference sequence). The CDR3 sequence is 15 residues long. CDR3 in amino acids: CASSPKVREGFEAFF. DNA for the CDR3: TGTGCCAGCAGCCCAAAGGTACGGGAGGGTTTCGAAGCTTTCTTT.

The chain couples TRBV10-3 to TRBJ1-2; TRBD1 matches at 9 bases. Per germline, CDR1 ENHRY and CDR2 SYGVKD. The CDR3 contains 14 residues. V gave up 2 bases and J gave up 8 bases; unmatched junction bases: 6. The CDR3 reads CAISEGQGSSGYTF. CDR3 sequence (DNA): TGTGCCATCAGTGAGGGACAGGGGAGTTCCGGCTACACCTTC.

The V call is TRBV24-1, the J call TRBJ2-1; D remains ambiguous. CDR3 length: 14 residues. Germline V lookup: CDR1 KGHDR, CDR2 SFDVKD. Between the trimmed V and J ends, which lost 5 bases and 0 bases, there was a span of 7 bases. CDR3 in DNA: TGTGCCACCAGTGCCCTGGACTCCTACAATGAGCAGTTCTTC. Residues: CATSALDSYNEQFF.

This clone has just one count. The chain is built from TRBV1 and TRBJ2-3; the table's D call of TRBD2 was not tested on the DNA. TRBV1 corresponds to a pseudogene. The CDR3 consists of 17 residues. CDR3 protein: CTSSQPGPAGRVDTQYF. The CDR3 DNA sequence: TGCACCAGCAGCCAACCTGGGCCAGCGGGAAGAGTAGATACGCAGTATTTT.

V gene TRBV2 combines with J gene TRBJ1-5; 7 bases are shared with TRBD1. CDR1 and CDR2 (germline): SNHLY, FYNNEI. The CDR3 is 13 residues long. With V trimmed by 8 bases and J by 5 bases, 6 bases remained unmatched. CDR3 in amino acids: CASHGTAYQPQHF. The CDR3 DNA reads TGTGCCAGCCATGGGACAGCATATCAGCCCCAGCATTTT.